One and the same sample provided the 23 T cell receptor beta chains below, sequenced in a study of blood T cell repertoires in COVID-19. Sequencing was performed with immunoSEQ multiplex PCR; in TCRdb, only in-frame clones are kept and a portion is missing. The table shows 63,000 or so clones, with about 88% occurring only once. Sequencing was done on a sample of peripheral blood. The receptors were sampled from a man between 65 and 85 years old with active COVID-19.

This clone was detected only once. This rearrangement joins TRBV4-1 to TRBJ2-3, with D tentatively TRBD1 (6 bases). The CDR3 loop spans 12 amino acids. Germline V gene sequence: CDR1 MGHRA, CDR2 YSYEKL. V was trimmed by 3 bases and J by 6 bases, leaving 7 bases between them. CDR3 nucleotides: TGCGCCAGCAGCCAGAGGGGGGATACGCAGTATTTT. It translates to CASSQRGDTQYF.

This chain joins TRBV4-1 and TRBJ2-7, with 9 bases aligning to TRBD1. The CDR3 length is 16 residues. V dropped 4 bases and J dropped 5; count of bases not matched to a gene: 12. CDR1 and CDR2 (germline): MGHRA, YSYEKL. CDR3 residues: CASSLGTGFSSDEQYF. The CDR3 DNA is TGCGCCAGCAGCCTGGGGACAGGGTTCTCCTCGGACGAGCAGTACTTC.

The V call is TRBV11-2, the J call TRBJ2-1; D is ambiguous. Trimming took 1 base from V and 7 from J, leaving 17 bases between them. The CDR3 contains 16 residues. Germline V gene lookup returns CDR1 SGHAT and CDR2 FQNNGV. CDR3 nucleotides: TGTGCCAGCAGCTTAGGTAGCCCGGGTCCGAGGAATGAGCAGTTCTTC. Its translation: CASSLGSPGPRNEQFF.

The J gene is TRBJ2-7, the V gene TRBV10-3; TRBD1 is a possible D gene (5 bases). The length of the CDR3 is 13 residues. Trimming removed 3 bases from V and 2 bases from J, with 8 bases in between. Germline assignment: CDR1 ENHRY and CDR2 SYGVKD. The DNA of the CDR3 is TGTGCCATCAGTGATCCAGGGCCCTACGAGCAGTACTTC. Translation gives CAISDPGPYEQYF.

J is TRBJ2-7 and V is TRBV6-2 or TRBV6-3; 11 bases fit TRBD2. V gave up 6 bases and J gave up 4 bases; unmatched junction bases: 5. Germline values: CDR1 MNHEY, CDR2 SVGEGT. This CDR3 has 14 residues. For the CDR3, the DNA is TGTGCCAGCAGCCAACGACTAGCGGGGTACGAGCAGTACTTC. It encodes CASSQRLAGYEQYF.

The genes are TRBV5-1 and TRBJ2-5; possible D gene TRBD2, 5 bases. The CDR3 contains 14 residues. Germline CDR1 and CDR2: SGHRS and YFSETQ. V lost 4 bases, J lost 5 bases, and 15 bases lay in between. CDR3 DNA sequence: TGCGCCAGCAGCAACGGGAAACCCGGGGAGACCCAGTACTTC. It codes for CASSNGKPGETQYF.

This clone appeared a single time. The CDR3 loop reads CAGRSPRERETQYF. The CDR3 DNA is TGTGCCGGTAGGTCCCCCCGGGAGCGAGAGACCCAGTACTTC. The chain couples TRBV21-1 to TRBJ2-5; the D call in the table, TRBD2, was not verified against the DNA. TRBV21-1 is a pseudogene locus. The CDR3 has 14 amino acids.

A single count supports this clone. This chain links TRBV19 with TRBJ2-4; TRBD1 is a possible D gene (5 bases). The V end lost 4 bases, the J end lost 9 bases, and 22 bases lay between the germline ends. The CDR3 length is 16 residues. Germline V gene data show CDR1 as LNHDA and CDR2 as SQIVND (reference sequence). The CDR3 bases are TGTGCCAGTAGTACTCCCAGCCGGCAGGGCCGTGGCATTCAGTACTTC. Translated, it gives CASSTPSRQGRGIQYF.

In regard to this clone: This same CDR3 is encoded by further DNA sequences in the sample. The chain couples TRBV9 to TRBJ1-5, with a possible D match to TRBD1 (5 bases). CDR3 length: 15 amino acids. V was shortened by 0 bases and J by 0 bases, with 7 bases between the two germline ends. Germline CDR1 is SGDLS and CDR2 is YYNGEE. Written as DNA, the CDR3 is TGTGCCAGCAGCGTAGGCCAGGGTAGCAATCAGCCCCAGCATTTT. Protein sequence: CASSVGQGSNQPQHF.

This chain links TRBV7-2 with TRBJ2-5, with a weak D call TRBD1 (6 bases). Deletions cut 5 bases from V and 2 bases from J, with 18 bases between. This CDR3 contains 16 residues. Germline CDR1 reads SGHTA; CDR2 reads FQGNSA. The CDR3 DNA is TGTGCCAGCAGCCCCTCGGTTGGGGGCCGACAAGAGACCCAGTACTTC. Translating it yields CASSPSVGGRQETQYF.

The V call is TRBV4-3, the J call TRBJ2-1; 12 nucleotides align to TRBD2. Germline CDR1 and CDR2: LGHNA and YSLEER. Trimming at V came to 1 base and at J to 10 bases, leaving 5 bases not matched to a gene. The CDR3 runs 15 residues. The CDR3 loop is CASSQVVLAGGEQFF. The CDR3 DNA is TGCGCCAGCAGCCAAGTTGTGCTAGCGGGAGGGGAGCAGTTCTTC.

The CDR3 loop reads CAPADTEAFF. The CDR3 nucleotides read TGTGCCCCCGCGGACACTGAAGCTTTCTTT. V is TRBV30 and J is TRBJ1-1; D is uncertain. Germline V gene data show CDR1 as GTSNPN and CDR2 as SVGIG (reference sequence). V lost 8 bases, J lost 3 bases, and 7 bases lay in between. This CDR3 comprises 10 residues.

The chain recombines TRBV4-2 with TRBJ2-3; 15 nucleotides align to TRBD2. The CDR3 covers 21 residues. CDR1 is LGHNA and CDR2 is YNFKEQ in the germline V gene. The V gene end was trimmed by 4 bases and the J gene end by 2 bases; junction bases not matched to a gene: 16. In DNA, the CDR3 is TGTGCCAGCAGCCGAAGAGGGGGAGGACTAGCGGGAGGGCGAAACACAGATACGCAGTATTTT. Translated: CASSRRGGGLAGGRNTDTQYF.

The V gene is TRBV30, the J gene TRBJ2-7; 8 bases match TRBD2. This CDR3 has 14 amino acids. Germline V gene sequence: CDR1 GTSNPN, CDR2 SVGIG (reference sequence). V was pared by 0 bases and J by 7 bases, with 8 bases of the junction left unmatched. In DNA form, the CDR3 reads TGTGCCTGGAGTGTAGCGGGAGCCCCCCTGGAGCAGTACTTC. Protein: CAWSVAGAPLEQYF.

This chain joins TRBV3-1 (or the pseudogene TRBV3-2) and TRBJ2-7; 11 nucleotides agree with TRBD2. CDR3 size: 14 residues. V gave up 4 bases and J gave up 3 bases; unmatched junction bases: 2. Germline V gene lookup returns CDR1 LGHDT and CDR2 YNNKEL (reference sequence). This CDR3 reads CASSPGTSGYEQYF. As DNA, the CDR3 is TGTGCCAGCAGCCCCGGGACTAGCGGCTACGAGCAGTACTTC.

This sequence joins TRBV12-3 or TRBV12-4 and TRBJ1-2; D is unclear. The CDR3 length is 13 residues. Trimming cost V 2 bases and J 4 bases, with 8 bases left between them. This CDR3 is CASSLWQAYGYTF. CDR3 sequence (DNA): TGTGCCAGCAGTTTATGGCAGGCCTATGGCTACACCTTC.

The gene calls are TRBV9 and TRBJ2-7; TRBD2 matches at 9 bases. The CDR3 extends over 15 amino acids. V lost 0 bases to trimming and J lost 2 bases; unmatched junction nucleotides: 3. The V gene's germline CDR1 is SGDLS and CDR2 YYNGEE. The CDR3 sequence: CASSVGLAETYEQYF. The CDR3 DNA reads TGTGCCAGCAGCGTAGGACTAGCGGAGACCTACGAGCAGTACTTC.

The chain carries TRBV13 and TRBJ2-3, with 7 bases that match TRBD2. The CDR3 extends over 14 amino acids. V lost 5 bases, J lost 4 bases, and 6 bases stayed unmatched. The germline V gene has CDR1 PRHDT and CDR2 FYEKMQ (reference sequence). This chain's CDR3 is CASSRTSRADTQYF. CDR3 DNA: TGTGCCAGCAGCCGGACTAGTCGCGCAGATACGCAGTATTTT.

V and J are TRBV7-8 and TRBJ1-1; the D gene is possibly TRBD1 (5 bases). Germline V gene lookup returns CDR1 SGHVS and CDR2 FQNEAQ. The CDR3 covers 17 residues. The V end lost 5 bases, the J end lost 1 base, and 20 bases lay between the germline ends. CDR3 amino acids: CASSPPGAGVGNTEAFF. The CDR3 coding sequence is TGTGCCAGCAGCCCCCCCGGGGCGGGGGTCGGGAACACTGAAGCTTTCTTT.

The gene calls are TRBV9 and TRBJ2-3; tentative D call: TRBD2 (6 bases). The ends were cut back, 1 base at V and 1 base at J, with 13 bases in the middle. This CDR3 has 16 amino acids. CDR1 is SGDLS, CDR2 YYNGEE, per germline. The CDR3 region is CASSVLGASGTDTQYF. The CDR3 DNA sequence: TGTGCCAGCAGCGTATTAGGGGCTAGCGGCACAGATACGCAGTATTTT.

DNA for the CDR3: TGCGCCAGCAGCCAAGAGGAGGCAGGGGGCGCGGAGACCCAGTACTTC. As protein: CASSQEEAGGAETQYF. The chain carries TRBV4-1 and TRBJ2-5; the match to TRBD1 covers 8 bases. The length of the CDR3 is 16 residues. Germline V lookup: CDR1 MGHRA, CDR2 YSYEKL. The J segment lost 5 bases and the V segment lost 0 bases, leaving 8 bases of the junction unmatched.

CDR3 coding DNA: TGTGCCAGCAGCTTAGGGGCGCCCGGGACTAGACAAGAGACCCAGTACTTC. Residues: CASSLGAPGTRQETQYF. The V gene is TRBV7-2, the J gene TRBJ2-5; TRBD2 matches at 8 bases. The trim removed 1 base at V and 2 bases at J, leaving 9 bases unmatched. Germline V lookup: CDR1 SGHTA, CDR2 FQGNSA. This CDR3 contains 17 residues.

This sequence joins TRBV7-2 and TRBJ2-7; 7 nucleotides line up with TRBD2. Looked up from germline, CDR1 is SGHTA and CDR2 is FQGNSA. The junction had 12 bases not matched to a gene; V was cut back by 5 bases and J by 5 bases. The CDR3 is made up of 15 amino acids. CDR3 DNA: TGTGCCAGCAGCGAAGGGAGCGGGATAGGGGACGAGCAGTACTTC. The encoded protein is CASSEGSGIGDEQYF.